Below, 23 T cell receptor beta chains from the same sample are listed, as sequenced in a study of T cell changes during pregnancy in multiple sclerosis. Profiling relied on immunoSEQ multiplex PCR, and the TCRdb table lists in-frame clones only, not all of them. The sample has more than 15,000 clones, 80% to 90% seen once. The sequencing here drew on CD8+ T cells from peripheral blood mononuclear cells, taken in the second trimester of pregnancy. The receptors shown here come from a female donor in good health, enrolled as a control in a pregnancy study.

The chain couples TRBV5-3 to TRBJ1-1; D is unclear. TRBV5-3 is marked as an open reading frame, function uncertain. This CDR3 comprises 13 residues. Trimming shortened V by 2 bases and J by 14 bases, and 19 bases separated the two germline ends. The CDR3 spells CARSLRQIASLFF. DNA for the CDR3: TGTGCCAGAAGCTTAAGGCAGATAGCAAGCTTGTTCTTT.

The chain has TRBV19 and TRBJ2-7; 10 bases are a match to TRBD2. V lost 2 bases to trimming and J lost 3 bases; unmatched junction nucleotides: 4. The CDR3 totals 15 residues. The germline gives CDR1 LNHDA, CDR2 SQIVND (reference sequence). This CDR3 reads CASSITLAGDYEQYF. The CDR3 bases are TGTGCCAGTAGTATAACTCTAGCGGGGGACTACGAGCAGTACTTC.

The chain links TRBV7-2 to TRBJ2-2; D is ambiguous. The CDR3 length is 11 residues. Trimming removed 6 bases at V and 6 bases at J, with 5 bases between. The germline CDR1 and CDR2 sequences are SGHTA and FQGNSA. CDR3: CASRQPGELFF. The CDR3 coding sequence is TGTGCCAGCAGACAACCCGGGGAGCTGTTTTTT.

The J gene is TRBJ1-2, the V gene TRBV10-3, with 7 bases that match TRBD1. CDR1 and CDR2 (germline): ENHRY, SYGVKD. This CDR3 is built from 14 residues. The V and J ends lost 0 bases and 2 bases, in that order; junction bases with no gene match: 0. The CDR3 protein is CAISESTGNYGYTF. DNA of the CDR3: TGTGCCATCAGTGAGTCGACAGGGAACTATGGCTACACCTTC.

V is TRBV6-5 and J is TRBJ2-1; possible D gene TRBD2, 7 bases. Germline V gives CDR1 MNHEY, CDR2 SVGAGI. The CDR3 is 14 residues long. The V end lost 0 bases, the J end lost 9 bases, and 12 bases lay between the germline ends. CDR3 sequence reads: CASSYSWGGGEQFF. The DNA of the CDR3 is TGTGCCAGCAGTTACTCTTGGGGGGGCGGTGAGCAGTTCTTC.

The gene calls are TRBV14 and TRBJ2-1; TRBD2 agrees at 11 bases. The CDR3 consists of 15 residues. The V gene's germline CDR1 is SGHDN and CDR2 FVKESK. V dropped 5 bases and J dropped 9; count of bases not matched to a gene: 9. The CDR3 spells CASSILAGANSEQFF. Written as DNA, the CDR3 is TGTGCCAGCAGCATACTAGCGGGGGCCAATAGTGAGCAGTTCTTC.

CDR3 nucleotides: TGTGCCAACTCCCTCCGGGACAGGGAGAATGGGGCTATGCGTGCTTTCTTT. Amino acid sequence: CANSLRDRENGAMRAFF. The gene calls are TRBV2 and TRBJ1-1; 9 bases fit TRBD1. This CDR3 region has 17 residues. Trimming cost V 10 bases and J 11 bases; bases outside gene matches: 26. The germline CDR1 and CDR2 sequences are SNHLY and FYNNEI.

The genes are TRBV27 and TRBJ2-5, with a weak D call TRBD1 (7 bases). Germline assignment: CDR1 MNHEY and CDR2 SMNVEV (reference sequence). The CDR3 consists of 17 residues. Trimming removed 2 bases at V and 5 bases at J, with 21 bases between. The CDR3 region is CASSLGGGPTSMETQYF. The CDR3 coding sequence is TGTGCCAGCAGTTTAGGAGGGGGCCCGACTAGTATGGAGACCCAGTACTTC.

This chain connects TRBV5-1 to TRBJ2-1; 7 positions match TRBD1. The CDR3 covers 12 residues. The germline CDR1 and CDR2 sequences are SGHRS and YFSETQ. V trimming: 4 bases; J trimming: 8 bases; junction bases outside the gene matches: 3. CDR3 in DNA: TGCGCCAGCAGCACAGGGGCCCATGAGCAGTTCTTC. This sequence encodes CASSTGAHEQFF.

This clone has a single count. The chain links TRBV11-3 to TRBJ2-3; D gene uncertain. CDR3 length: 13 amino acids. Trimming took 2 bases from V and 1 from J, leaving 4 bases between them. Germline CDR1 is SGHNT and CDR2 is YENEEA. The CDR3 sequence: CASSLSRTDTQYF. CDR3 in DNA: TGTGCCAGCAGCTTAAGCCGCACAGATACGCAGTATTTT.

The CDR3 DNA reads as TGTGCCAGCAGCCCACAGGATACTAGCACAGATACGCAGTATTTT. As protein: CASSPQDTSTDTQYF. The V and J genes are TRBV27 and TRBJ2-3; possible D gene TRBD1, 5 bases. V was cut by 6 bases and J by 0 bases, with 13 bases left in between. The V gene's germline CDR1 is MNHEY and CDR2 SMNVEV (reference sequence). The CDR3 length is 15 residues.

The rearrangement uses TRBV2 and TRBJ1-1; TRBD1 is a possible D gene (5 bases). The germline V gene has CDR1 SNHLY and CDR2 FYNNEI. The CDR3 runs 14 residues. V lost 6 bases and J 6 bases, leaving 17 bases between the germline ends. CDR3 nucleotide sequence: TGTGCCAGCAGCGGATGGGGCGTTGAGTCTGAAGCTTTCTTT. Encoded protein: CASSGWGVESEAFF.

V and J are TRBV5-6 and TRBJ1-1, with TRBD1 identical over 9 bases. The J segment lost 3 bases and the V segment lost 0 bases, leaving 3 bases of the junction unmatched. This CDR3 region has 15 residues. CDR1 and CDR2 (germline): SGHDT, YYEEEE. The CDR3 here is CASSLETGGHTEAFF. The CDR3 nucleotides are TGTGCCAGCAGCTTGGAGACAGGGGGGCACACTGAAGCTTTCTTT.

This clone was seen only once. The chain has TRBV7-8 and TRBJ2-5; tentatively, D is TRBD2 (6 bases). This CDR3 has 16 amino acids. V was shortened by 1 base and J by 5 bases, with 17 bases between the two germline ends. CDR1 SGHVS and CDR2 FQNEAQ come from the germline V gene. The CDR3 loop is CASSLEGGEADETQYF. CDR3 nucleotides: TGTGCCAGCAGCTTAGAAGGAGGGGAGGCAGACGAGACCCAGTACTTC.

This clone appeared a single time. The rearrangement uses TRBV4-3 and TRBJ1-2, with unresolved D. The germline V gene encodes CDR1 LGHNA and CDR2 YSLEER. The CDR3 totals 15 residues. V was clipped by 0 bases and J by 0 bases, with 8 bases between them. The CDR3 sequence is CASSQDITANYGYTF. The DNA of the CDR3 is TGCGCCAGCAGCCAAGATATTACAGCTAACTATGGCTACACCTTC.

The chain uses TRBV7-9 and TRBJ1-4; 9 bases align to TRBD1. Germline V lookup: CDR1 SEHNR, CDR2 FQNEAQ (reference sequence). The V and J ends lost 7 bases and 8 bases, in that order; junction bases with no gene match: 17. This CDR3 is 17 amino acids long. The CDR3 is CASIPAPGQGGNEKLFF. CDR3 bases: TGTGCCAGCATCCCGGCCCCGGGACAGGGCGGAAACGAAAAACTGTTTTTT. Filled out from reference TRBV7-9 and TRBJ1-4, the complete variable domain reads DTGVSQNPRHKITKRGQNVTFRCDPISEHNRLYWYRQTLGQGPEFLTYFQNEAQLEKSRLLSDRFSAERPKGSFSTLEIQRTEQGDSAMYLCASIPAPGQGGNEKLFFGSGTQLSVL.

The V gene is TRBV10-3, the J gene TRBJ1-6; 12 positions agree with TRBD1. The J segment lost 7 bases and the V segment lost 10 bases, leaving 20 bases of the junction unmatched. Per germline, CDR1 ENHRY and CDR2 SYGVKD. This CDR3 comprises 19 residues. In nucleotides, the CDR3 is TGTGCCACGGCCCCGGGGACAGGGGGCACTCGAGGTGGGAATTCACCCCTCCACTTT. Its translation: CATAPGTGGTRGGNSPLHF.

This clone was seen only once. The J gene is TRBJ2-1, the V gene TRBV6-4, with a possible D match to TRBD2 (7 bases). Germline CDR1 is MRHNA and CDR2 is SNTAGT. This CDR3 has 15 amino acids. V was clipped by 0 bases and J by 9 bases, with 15 bases between them. The CDR3 here is CASSDSGGGLGEQFF. In DNA form, the CDR3 reads TGTGCCAGCAGTGACTCAGGGGGGGGCCTCGGTGAGCAGTTCTTC.

The chain employs TRBV29-1 and TRBJ2-7; 9 nucleotides match TRBD1. V dropped 4 bases and J dropped 6; count of bases not matched to a gene: 4. Germline-derived CDR1 and CDR2 are SQVTM and ANQGSEA. CDR3 size: 12 residues. CDR3 region: CSVGGQGFEQYF. For the CDR3, the DNA is TGCAGCGTTGGGGGACAGGGCTTCGAGCAGTACTTC.

The V and J genes are TRBV18 and TRBJ1-5; TRBD1 is a possible D gene (6 bases). Trimming took 4 bases from V and 8 from J, leaving 15 bases between them. Per germline, CDR1 KGHSH and CDR2 LQKENI. This CDR3 region has 14 residues. CDR3: CASSRRQVSEPQHF. DNA for the CDR3: TGTGCCAGCTCACGGCGACAGGTTTCTGAGCCCCAGCATTTT.

This chain uses TRBV4-3 with TRBJ2-2; 7 nucleotides line up with TRBD2. CDR1 and CDR2 (germline): LGHNA, YSLEER. The CDR3 has 17 residues. Germline trimming cut 5 bases from V and 6 bases from J; bases unmatched to any gene: 15. In DNA, the CDR3 is TGCGCCAGCAGCGAAGGGTCCTTAGCGGGTCGAGCCGGGGAGCTGTTTTTT. It is translated as CASSEGSLAGRAGELFF.

V gene TRBV7-8 combines with J gene TRBJ2-7, with D possibly matching TRBD2 (7 bases). The V gene lost 7 bases and the J gene lost 2 bases, with 15 bases spanning the gap. The V gene's germline CDR1 is SGHVS and CDR2 FQNEAQ. The CDR3 length is 14 residues. CDR3 in DNA: TGTGCCAGCACCCTTAGGGGGACTACCTACGAGCAGTACTTC. The encoded protein is CASTLRGTTYEQYF.

In its sample, this clone was seen once. The V and J genes are TRBV11-2 and TRBJ1-1; D is possibly TRBD1 (5 bases). The CDR3 runs 10 residues. The V gene's germline CDR1 is SGHAT and CDR2 FQNNGV. Trimming removed 8 bases at V and 11 bases at J, with 12 bases between. CDR3 sequence: CASGNRRAFF. The CDR3 nucleotides read TGTGCCAGCGGGAACAGGCGGGCTTTCTTT.